This T cell receptor beta chain was sequenced during a study of shared clonotypes between healthy human individuals. Study-wide findings and caveats: Clonotypes shared by all four sorted-subset donors had higher generation probabilities than non-shared clonotypes. Generally, naive subsets (rather than memory subsets) showed larger estimated richness.

Trimming pared 0 bases from V and 8 bases from J, leaving 18 bases between. The germline V gene has CDR1 SGDLS and CDR2 YYNGEE. CDR3 length equals 16 residues. Data came from immunoSEQ multiplex PCR; TCRdb stores just in-frame clones and leaves some out. The table lists fewer than 1.6 million clones, approximately 98.5% of them singletons, with around 0.33% in the top ten. Concerning this clone itself: Its antigen remains unidentified.

Material for sequencing was naive CD4+ T cells sorted from blood. The subset here: CD45RA+ positively selected. This TCR was recovered from a man between 25 and 39 years old in good health. This chain links TRBV9 with TRBJ2-1; perhaps TRBD2 as D (5 bases). The CDR3 nucleotides read TGTGCCAGCAGCGTAGCTTTGGCATCCCTGGAGGATGAGCAGTTCTTC. Encoded protein: CASSVALASLEDEQFF.